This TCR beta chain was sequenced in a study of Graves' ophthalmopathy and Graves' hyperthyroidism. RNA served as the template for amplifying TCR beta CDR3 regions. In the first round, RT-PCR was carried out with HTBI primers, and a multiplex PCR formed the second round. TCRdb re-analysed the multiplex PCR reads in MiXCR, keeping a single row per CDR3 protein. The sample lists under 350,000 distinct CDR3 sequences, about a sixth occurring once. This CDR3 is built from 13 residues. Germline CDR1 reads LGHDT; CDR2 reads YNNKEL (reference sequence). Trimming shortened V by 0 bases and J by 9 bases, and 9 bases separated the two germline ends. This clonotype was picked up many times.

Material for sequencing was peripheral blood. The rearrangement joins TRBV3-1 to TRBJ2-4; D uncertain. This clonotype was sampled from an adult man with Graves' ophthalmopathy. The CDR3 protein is CASSQERNSIQYF. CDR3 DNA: TGTGCCAGCAGCCAAGAACGAAACAGCATTCAGTACTTC.